The clone carrying this T cell receptor beta chain occurred once. The antigen remains undetermined. The CDR3 has 12 residues. Germline CDR1 and CDR2: SGHDT and YYEEEE. Between the trimmed V and J ends, which lost 5 bases and 3 bases, there was a span of 8 bases. The sample originates from a study of PD-L1 blockade in urothelial cancer. Looking at the study overall: The analyses of blood took place 3 weeks (second dose) and 6 weeks after treatment start. Points from the study as a whole: Tumor-associated TCR clones expanded more in blood at 3 weeks in patients with durable benefit. Pretreatment clonality of the blood TCR repertoire below the median was predictive of superior survival.

Enrolled patients showed locally advanced or metastatic urothelial carcinoma. Profiling relied on immunoSEQ multiplex PCR, and the TCRdb table lists in-frame clones only, not all of them. The sample shows 80,000 to 130,000 clones, approximately 90% of them seen only once. The receptor was isolated from a woman of 80 years or more with urothelial cancer. The chain combines TRBV5-6 with TRBJ1-2; D gene ambiguous. Here the sequenced sample was PBMCs, taken around atezolizumab (anti-PD-L1) treatment. The CDR3 loop is CASSSDYYGYTF. CDR3 DNA: TGTGCCAGCAGTTCTGACTACTATGGCTACACCTTC.